The text below deals with one TCR beta chain. The data originate from a study of PD-L1 blockade in urothelial cancer. Study-wide context: Patients had received 0 to 3 prior chemotherapy regimens. Analyses were performed on blood at 3 weeks after treatment start (the second dose) and at 6 weeks.

TCRdb's copy holds only in-frame clones and misses some; the assay was immunoSEQ multiplex PCR. Found here are 90,000 to 120,000 clones, about 89% of them singletons; the top ten hold over 0.8%. Sample: PBMCs, taken around atezolizumab (anti-PD-L1) treatment. The source of this sequence is a woman of 80 years or more with urothelial cancer.

CDR3 amino acids: CASSLTGDAEAFF. Written as DNA, the CDR3 is TGTGCCAGCAGTTTGACAGGTGACGCTGAAGCTTTCTTT. V gene TRBV2 combines with J gene TRBJ1-1; D might be TRBD1 (6 bases). Germline-derived CDR1 and CDR2 are SNHLY and FYNNEI. V dropped 5 bases and J dropped 6 bases, with 13 bases sitting between them. This CDR3 is 13 amino acids long.